Listed below are T cell receptor beta chains from one sample, sequenced in a study of blood T cell repertoires in COVID-19. Sequencing was performed with immunoSEQ multiplex PCR; in TCRdb, only in-frame clones are kept and a portion is missing. The repertoire includes about 200,000 clones, 90% to 95% of them detected once, and about 0.8% sits in the top ten. The sequencing input was peripheral blood. Receptor source: a man aged 30-40 years with COVID-19, enrolled during active disease. Both conserved end residues are part of each CDR3. Each record gives: D gene, J gene, V gene, clone size, CDR3 protein, CDR3 DNA. A D gene is named only where the DNA matches it firmly. Size is omitted from some rows. Given values are once, few, many or a class for expanded clones.

>TRBD2|TRBJ2-3|TRBV27|NA
CASSPPRTSGNTDTQYF
TGTGCCAGCAGTCCTCCCCGGACTAGCGGGAACACAGATACGCAGTATTTT
>NA|TRBJ1-3|TRBV3-1/TRBV3-2|NA
CASRESGTQRNTIYF
TGTGCCAGCAGAGAATCAGGGACACAGAGAAACACCATATATTTT
>TRBD1|TRBJ2-7|TRBV6-1|NA
CASSEQTGGIYEQYF
TGTGCCAGCAGTGAGCAGACAGGGGGAATCTACGAGCAGTACTTC
>TRBD2|TRBJ2-3|TRBV11-1|NA
CASSSAGGRTDTQYF
TGTGCCAGCAGCTCGGCGGGGGGGCGAACAGATACGCAGTATTTT
>NA|TRBJ2-3|TRBV19|NA
CASKRDTGTDTQYF
TGTGCCAGTAAGCGGGACACCGGCACAGATACGCAGTATTTT
>NA|TRBJ1-1|TRBV6-1|NA
CASSEVRVSAFF
TGTGCCAGCAGTGAGGTCAGGGTATCAGCTTTCTTT
>TRBD1|TRBJ1-2|TRBV19|NA
CASSVGQGPGYTF
TGTGCCAGTAGTGTGGGACAGGGGCCTGGCTACACCTTC
>TRBD1|TRBJ1-4|TRBV11-2|NA
CASSFNRGLNEKLFF
TGTGCCAGCAGCTTTAACAGGGGGCTTAATGAAAAACTGTTTTTT
>TRBD1|TRBJ2-7|TRBV27|NA
CASSTGTGVLAEQYF
TGTGCCAGCAGCACCGGGACAGGGGTCTTAGCCGAGCAGTACTTC
>TRBD1|TRBJ1-1|TRBV9|NA
CASSEGQGATNTEAFF
TGTGCCAGCAGCGAAGGACAGGGGGCAACGAACACTGAAGCTTTCTTT
>NA|TRBJ1-4|TRBV10-3|NA
CAISEGGRGEKLFF
TGTGCCATCAGTGAAGGGGGTAGGGGTGAAAAACTGTTTTTT
>TRBD2|TRBJ2-2|TRBV4-1|NA
CASSQEGTSYGGELFF
TGCGCCAGCAGCCAAGAAGGGACTAGCTACGGCGGGGAGCTGTTTTTT
>NA|TRBJ1-1|TRBV6-5|once
CASSKRENTEAFF
TGTGCCAGCAGTAAGAGGGAGAACACTGAAGCTTTCTTT
>TRBD1|TRBJ2-5|TRBV9|NA
CASSSRGPGQGVGETQYF
TGTGCCAGCAGCTCTAGAGGCCCCGGACAGGGGGTGGGAGAGACCCAGTACTTC
>TRBD1|TRBJ1-6|TRBV5-4|NA
CASSSPGTGATYNSPLHF
TGTGCCAGCAGCTCGCCCGGGACAGGGGCAACCTATAATTCACCCCTCCACTTT